The 17 T cell receptor beta chains presented below share a single source sample, sequenced in a study of shared clonotypes between healthy human individuals. Profiling relied on immunoSEQ multiplex PCR, and the TCRdb table lists in-frame clones only, not all of them. The table records millions of clones, roughly 94% of them present only once. Source material: naive CD4+ T cells sorted from blood. Specified subset: CD45RA+ positively selected. The receptor source for this set is a man younger than 35 in good health.

J is TRBJ1-1 and V is TRBV2; D remains ambiguous. The length of the CDR3 is 12 residues. Germline values: CDR1 SNHLY, CDR2 FYNNEI. Trimming removed 2 bases at V and 6 bases at J, with 7 bases between. CDR3 region: CASSETPAEAFF. CDR3 coding DNA: TGTGCCAGCAGTGAAACCCCGGCTGAAGCTTTCTTT.

With respect to this clone: Other DNA variants within this sample encode the same CDR3. This sequence joins TRBV6-5 and TRBJ1-2; TRBD1 matches at 9 bases. The CDR3 contains 14 residues. Germline V CDR1 and CDR2: MNHEY, SVGAGI. Trimming took 5 bases from V and 2 from J; bases not matched to a gene: 3. CDR3: CASSPGTGNYGYTF. CDR3 bases: TGTGCCAGCAGTCCCGGGACAGGGAACTATGGCTACACCTTC.

The chain couples TRBV7-9 to TRBJ1-6; D uncertain. Germline V gene data show CDR1 as SEHNR and CDR2 as FQNEAQ (reference sequence). Trimming took off 6 bases at V and 4 bases at J, with 19 bases between the two ends. This CDR3 has 17 residues. The CDR3 sequence: CASSPSGQSPYNSPLHF. In nucleotides, the CDR3 is TGTGCCAGCAGTCCTTCGGGCCAGAGCCCGTATAATTCACCCCTCCACTTT.

The J gene is TRBJ2-1, the V gene TRBV6-1, with D unclear. V dropped 10 bases and J dropped 0 bases, with 16 bases sitting between them. Germline V gene sequence: CDR1 MNHNS, CDR2 SASEGT. The CDR3 spans 15 residues. CDR3 residues: CATNPEDGSYNEQFF. The CDR3 DNA reads as TGTGCCACAAATCCCGAAGACGGCTCCTACAATGAGCAGTTCTTC.

This chain uses TRBV5-1 with TRBJ2-2; TRBD2 matches at 11 bases. The CDR3 is 17 amino acids. Trimming removed 4 bases from V and 5 bases from J; junction bases left unmatched: 10. Germline V lookup: CDR1 SGHRS, CDR2 YFSETQ. The CDR3 DNA reads TGCGCCAGCAGCCGAGGCCTAGCGGGAGGAGGTACCGGGGAGCTGTTTTTT. It specifies CASSRGLAGGGTGELFF.

Comment on this clone: This same CDR3 is encoded by further DNA sequences in the sample. The chain joins TRBV6-1 to TRBJ2-2; D is perhaps TRBD1 or TRBD2 (5 bases each). V was trimmed by 6 bases and J by 0 bases, leaving 5 bases between them. Germline V gives CDR1 MNHNS, CDR2 SASEGT. CDR3 length: 13 amino acids. The CDR3 sequence: CASRGPNTGELFF. The CDR3 DNA follows: TGTGCCAGCAGGGGACCGAACACCGGGGAGCTGTTTTTT.

CDR3 nucleotide sequence: TGTGCCAGCAGTCCAACCGGGACAGTCTCCTACGAGCAGTACTTC. This translates into CASSPTGTVSYEQYF. The gene calls are TRBV5-6 and TRBJ2-7; 7 bases match TRBD1. V lost 5 bases and J lost 0; bases outside the gene matches: 8. The germline V gene has CDR1 SGHDT and CDR2 YYEEEE. The CDR3 extends over 15 amino acids.

The chain has TRBV9 and TRBJ2-2, with no clear D. V shed 4 bases and J shed 7 bases, with 14 bases lying between them. The CDR3 extends over 14 amino acids. Germline V lookup: CDR1 SGDLS, CDR2 YYNGEE. The CDR3 sequence is CASSLGLAGGELFF. Written as DNA, the CDR3 is TGTGCCAGCAGCCTCGGGTTAGCAGGCGGGGAGCTGTTTTTT.

The chain carries TRBV6-6 and TRBJ2-7, with D perhaps TRBD2 (6 bases). There are 14 residues in the CDR3. CDR1 is MNHNY and CDR2 is SVGAGI in the germline V gene (reference sequence). V was clipped by 5 bases and J by 2 bases, with 13 bases between them. The CDR3 is CASSTPGVTYEQYF. The CDR3 bases are TGTGCCAGCAGTACCCCGGGGGTAACCTACGAGCAGTACTTC.

This chain joins TRBV30 and TRBJ1-2; D not resolved. Trimming pared 1 base from V and 2 bases from J, leaving 8 bases between. CDR1 and CDR2 (germline): GTSNPN, SVGIG (reference sequence). The CDR3 runs 13 residues. CDR3 amino acids: CAWSASPNYGYTF. CDR3 in DNA: TGTGCCTGGAGTGCTTCACCGAACTATGGCTACACCTTC.

The rearrangement joins TRBV29-1 to TRBJ1-2; unclear D gene. The length of the CDR3 is 14 residues. The V and J ends lost 1 base and 4 bases respectively, with 13 bases between them. Germline V lookup: CDR1 SQVTM, CDR2 ANQGSEA. The CDR3: CSVEGKGSGYGYTF. The CDR3 coding sequence is TGCAGCGTTGAAGGGAAGGGATCGGGCTATGGCTACACCTTC.

This sequence joins TRBV5-1 and TRBJ1-2; unclear D gene. Deletions cut 0 bases from V and 8 bases from J, with 11 bases between. The CDR3 runs 13 residues. Germline V lookup: CDR1 SGHRS, CDR2 YFSETQ. As DNA, the CDR3 is TGCGCCAGCAGCTTGGCCTTTGGAGCGGGCTACACCTTC. This encodes CASSLAFGAGYTF.

The J gene is TRBJ2-7, the V gene TRBV6-1; D not resolved. This CDR3 region has 14 residues. Germline-derived CDR1 and CDR2 are MNHNS and SASEGT. V was cut by 7 bases and J by 2 bases, with 15 bases left in between. The DNA for the CDR3 is TGTGCCAGCAAACAGATCTTCTCAACCTACGAGCAGTACTTC. Its protein is CASKQIFSTYEQYF.

The gene calls are TRBV9 and TRBJ2-1; maybe TRBD2 (6 bases). Per germline, CDR1 SGDLS and CDR2 YYNGEE. CDR3 length equals 14 residues. V shed 3 bases and J shed 7 bases, with 14 bases lying between them. The DNA of the CDR3 is TGTGCCAGCAGCGCGGGGCACCGGGAGAATGAGCAGTTCTTC. Protein sequence: CASSAGHRENEQFF.

The chain has TRBV5-6 and TRBJ2-7; maybe TRBD1 (6 bases). Trimming removed 1 base at V and 6 bases at J, with 14 bases between. CDR3 length: 14 residues. CDR1 is SGHDT, CDR2 YYEEEE, per germline. CDR3 coding DNA: TGTGCCAGCAGCTTGACAGGGTCCCCGGGCGAGCAGTACTTC. Residues: CASSLTGSPGEQYF.

The V and J genes are TRBV6-6 and TRBJ2-3, with D tentatively TRBD2 (5 bases). Germline V gene sequence: CDR1 MNHNY, CDR2 SVGAGI (reference sequence). The CDR3 runs 13 residues. V was pared by 2 bases and J by 9 bases, with 12 bases between. The CDR3 spells CASSYGSERTQYF. In nucleotides, the CDR3 is TGTGCCAGCAGTTACGGGAGCGAGAGAACGCAGTATTTT.

J is TRBJ2-7 and V is TRBV7-2, with D unclear. V lost 1 base to trimming and J lost 2 bases, with 12 bases between them. The CDR3 runs to 15 residues. From germline, CDR1 is SGHTA and CDR2 FQGNSA. The CDR3: CASSLESLWTYEQYF. CDR3 bases: TGTGCCAGCAGCTTAGAGTCGTTGTGGACCTACGAGCAGTACTTC. Using reference TRBV7-2 and TRBJ2-7 for the parts outside the CDR3, the full variable domain is GAGVSQSPSNKVTEKGKDVELRCDPISGHTALYWYRQSLGQGLEFLIYFQGNSAPDKSGLPSDRFSAERTGGSVSTLTIQRTQQEDSAVYLCASSLESLWTYEQYFGPGTRLTVT.